This section outlines one TCR beta chain sequence together with its context. The ends lost 3 bases at V and 1 base at J; junction bases unmatched: 9. Germline V gene data show CDR1 as GTSNPN and CDR2 as SVGIG (reference sequence). The CDR3 length is 16 residues. These data come from a study of blood T cell repertoires in COVID-19. Turning to the study itself: Specimens from acute and convalescent COVID-19 originated in the United States, Italy and Spain. T cells, B-cell-depleted T cells, or PBMCs supplied cDNA or gDNA.

In the source study's methods: Amplifying reference gene primers gave estimates of nucleated cell counts. TCRdb's table, derived via immunoSEQ multiplex PCR, lists solely in-frame clones and lacks some. V and J calls plus clone size are reproduced from that table; the DNA served to infer D and trimming. The data hold 130,000 or so clones, with about 90% observed a single time. The sample taken for sequencing was peripheral blood. V usage is TRBV30 and J usage is TRBJ1-1, with 9 bases lining up with TRBD1. This TCR was sampled from a man between 60 and 70 years old with active or convalescent COVID-19. The CDR3 nucleotides read TGTGCCTGGAGGGGACAGGGATCGACCCGGAACACTGAAGCTTTCTTT. It codes for CAWRGQGSTRNTEAFF.